The present T cell receptor (beta chain) was sequenced within a study of naive and memory T cell subsets. Study-level results: Over 90% of naive TCR sequences appeared only once after error correction, unlike memory subsets.

As regards this clonotype: The antigen is not known.

Four subsets defined by CD45RA and CD27 were sorted after CD3, CD4, CD8 and live/dead staining. EMRA cells were CD45RA+CD27-, and effector memory cells CD45RA-CD27-. The beta constant-region primer was an equimolar mix of two oligonucleotides covering TRBC1 and TRBC2. The ligated cDNA underwent four PCR rounds using SP2 and nested alpha and beta constant-region primers. From the UMI-ligation and nested PCR reads, TCRdb called clonotypes with MiXCR, one entry per CDR3 protein. This sample yields around 30,000 distinct CDR3 sequences, of which approximately 17% are seen a single time; around 3.4% belongs to the top ten. CDR1 LGHDT and CDR2 YNNKEL come from the germline V gene (reference sequence). V was trimmed by 2 bases and J by 0 bases, leaving 4 bases between them. This CDR3 spans 13 amino acids.

The receptor was derived from a human donor in good health. The sample comprised effector memory CD4+ T cells from blood. The subset is: effector memory, CD45RA- CD27-. V is TRBV3-1 and J is TRBJ1-1; D is ambiguous. The CDR3 loop is CASSQHMNTEAFF. The CDR3 DNA sequence: TGTGCCAGCAGCCAACACATGAACACTGAAGCTTTCTTT.